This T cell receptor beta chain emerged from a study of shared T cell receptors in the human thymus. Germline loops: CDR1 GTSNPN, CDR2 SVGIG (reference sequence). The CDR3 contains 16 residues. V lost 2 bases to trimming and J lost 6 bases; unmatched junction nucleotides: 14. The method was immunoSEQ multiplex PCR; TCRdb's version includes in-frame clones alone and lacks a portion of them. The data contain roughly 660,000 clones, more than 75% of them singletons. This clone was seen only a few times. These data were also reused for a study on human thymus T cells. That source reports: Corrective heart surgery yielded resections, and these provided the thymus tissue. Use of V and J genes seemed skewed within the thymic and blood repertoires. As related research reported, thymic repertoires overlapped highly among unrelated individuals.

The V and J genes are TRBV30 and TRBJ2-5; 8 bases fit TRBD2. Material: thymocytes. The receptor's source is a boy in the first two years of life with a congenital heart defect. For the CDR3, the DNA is TGTGCCTGGAGTCCAACAACCGGGCGGGAGGCTAAGACCCAGTACTTC. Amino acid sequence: CAWSPTTGREAKTQYF. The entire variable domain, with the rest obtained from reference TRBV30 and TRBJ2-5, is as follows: SQTIHQWPATLVQPVGSPLSLECTVEGTSNPNLYWYRQAAGRGLQLLFYSVGIGQISSEVPQNLSASRPQDRQFILSSKKLLLSDSGFYLCAWSPTTGREAKTQYFGPGTRLLVL.